This passage covers 13 T cell receptor beta chains from one sample sequenced in a study of early T cells in non-severe SARS-CoV-2 infection (dated by TCRdb to the early 2020s). Receptor amplification or capture employed 5' RACE. Sequencing relied on a NextSeq 500. TCRdb applied fastp at Q25 and MiXCR to the public reads, then kept only in-frame beta chains. Rows matching on CDR3 protein sequence are summarized as one entry with the most common DNA and genes. Within this sample are approximately 71,000 distinct CDR3 sequences, with 12% of them counted one time only. Of the sample, about 4.2% falls within the top ten clones. Sequenced sample: whole blood. The receptors shown here come from an adult who was a healthcare worker with PCR-confirmed SARS-CoV-2 infection or an uninfected control (not recorded which).

The chain is built from TRBV10-3 and TRBJ2-7; 8 bases agree with TRBD1. CDR3 length: 13 residues. In germline, CDR1 is ENHRY, CDR2 SYGVKD. With V trimmed by 5 bases and J by 7 bases, 7 bases remained unmatched. The CDR3 DNA follows: TGTGCCATCAGTAGCCAGGGGGCAAGGGAGCAGTACTTC. Protein product: CAISSQGAREQYF.

There are a few counts of this clonotype. The chain uses TRBV6-5 and TRBJ1-5; possibly TRBD1 for D (5 bases). Germline loops: CDR1 MNHEY, CDR2 SVGAGI. The CDR3 runs 14 residues. V shed 0 bases and J shed 9 bases, with 12 bases lying between them. The DNA for the CDR3 is TGTGCCAGCAGTTACTCCATAGGGGTCGGGCCCCAGCATTTT. It specifies CASSYSIGVGPQHF.

CDR3 in DNA: TGCGCCAGCAGCTTAACAGGGACTTACAATGAGCAGTTCTTC. This sequence encodes CASSLTGTYNEQFF. This chain connects TRBV5-1 to TRBJ2-1; TRBD1 or TRBD2 may be the D gene (6 bases each). The CDR3 runs 14 residues. The V and J ends lost 2 bases and 4 bases respectively, with 10 bases between them. Germline values: CDR1 SGHRS, CDR2 YFSETQ.

The chain employs TRBV5-1 and TRBJ2-3; 7 bases align to TRBD2. With 5 bases clipped from V and 1 base from J, the junction kept 7 bases outside the gene matches. The germline V gene has CDR1 SGHRS and CDR2 YFSETQ. The CDR3 has 15 residues. The CDR3 DNA sequence: TGCGCCAGCAGGAGCGGGACCTTTGGCACAGATACGCAGTATTTT. This translates into CASRSGTFGTDTQYF.

This clonotype was counted ten times or more. This chain links TRBV7-8 with TRBJ1-6, with D possibly TRBD1 on 6 matching bases. This CDR3 contains 14 residues. CDR1 is SGHVS and CDR2 is FQNEAQ in the germline V gene. V was clipped by 5 bases and J by 7 bases, with 12 bases between them. The CDR3 here is CASSEDSPNSPLHF. DNA of the CDR3: TGTGCCAGCAGCGAGGACAGCCCGAATTCACCCCTCCACTTT.

This clonotype was detected only a few times. The chain employs TRBV9 and TRBJ2-1, with 13 nucleotides matching TRBD2. V dropped 0 bases and J dropped 15; count of bases not matched to a gene: 9. Germline loops: CDR1 SGDLS, CDR2 YYNGEE. CDR3 length equals 15 residues. Here the CDR3 reads CASSVDGLAGADRFF. CDR3 coding DNA: TGTGCCAGCAGCGTAGACGGACTAGCGGGGGCGGACCGGTTCTTC.

This clonotype was counted at least ten times. The chain recombines TRBV27 with TRBJ2-7; TRBD1 is a possible D gene (6 bases). The CDR3 consists of 15 residues. In germline, CDR1 is MNHEY, CDR2 SMNVEV (reference sequence). The V end was cut by 6 bases, the J end by 0 bases, with 15 bases between. In DNA, the CDR3 is TGTGCCAGCAGCTCAGGATACAGGGTCTCCTACGAGCAGTACTTC. Translating it yields CASSSGYRVSYEQYF.

This clonotype was seen only a few times. The V call is TRBV7-6, the J call TRBJ2-2; the match to TRBD1 covers 11 bases. CDR1 is SGHVS, CDR2 FNYEAQ, per germline. CDR3 length: 15 residues. Trimming removed 5 bases from V and 6 bases from J; junction bases left unmatched: 5. The CDR3 nucleotides are TGTGCCAGCAGCCCCGGACAGGGGGCATCCGGGGAGCTGTTTTTT. Translating it yields CASSPGQGASGELFF.

This clonotype was picked up many times. J is TRBJ2-1 and V is TRBV6-4; 10 bases line up with TRBD2. Germline CDR1 and CDR2: MRHNA and SNTAGT. The trim removed 2 bases at V and 0 bases at J, leaving 1 base unmatched. CDR3 length: 16 residues. CDR3 in DNA: TGTGCCAGCAGTGACGGGACTAGCGTCTCCTACAATGAGCAGTTCTTC. It is translated as CASSDGTSVSYNEQFF.

This clonotype was counted many times. This chain links TRBV20-1 with TRBJ2-1; tentative D call: TRBD1 (5 bases). The germline CDR1 and CDR2 sequences are DFQATT and SNEGSKA (reference sequence). CDR3 size: 16 residues. V shed 3 bases and J shed 8 bases, with 23 bases lying between them. For the CDR3, the DNA is TGCAGTGCTAGCTCGGCAGGGCTCAACCTTCGCGATGAGCAGTTCTTC. This encodes CSASSAGLNLRDEQFF.

The table lists this clonotype with a few counts. J is TRBJ2-7 and V is TRBV3-1; a weak D match, TRBD1 (6 bases). Trimming took 4 bases from V and 3 from J, leaving 13 bases between them. The CDR3 runs to 14 residues. From germline, CDR1 is LGHDT and CDR2 YNNKEL (reference sequence). CDR3 bases: TGTGCCAGCAGCCGGACGGGGACATTCTACGAGCAGTACTTC. Protein sequence: CASSRTGTFYEQYF.

This clonotype rates as medium-sized. The chain uses TRBV24-1 and TRBJ1-2; D is undetermined. In germline, CDR1 is KGHDR, CDR2 SFDVKD. The ends were cut back, 4 bases at V and 4 bases at J, with 12 bases in the middle. This CDR3 has 14 residues. CDR3 amino acids: CATSEAGGAYGYTF. CDR3 in DNA: TGTGCCACCAGTGAAGCAGGAGGCGCCTATGGCTACACCTTC.

This clonotype was picked up many times. This sequence joins TRBV5-1 and TRBJ1-5, with D possibly TRBD1 on 5 matching bases. The CDR3 contains 14 residues. The V end lost 0 bases, the J end lost 7 bases, and 11 bases lay between the germline ends. Germline V gene lookup returns CDR1 SGHRS and CDR2 YFSETQ. Here the CDR3 reads CASSLGQGGQPQHF. CDR3 bases: TGCGCCAGCAGCTTGGGTCAGGGCGGGCAGCCCCAGCATTTT. The variable domain in full, completed from reference TRBV5-1 and TRBJ1-5, reads KAGVTQTPRYLIKTRGQQVTLSCSPISGHRSVSWYQQTPGQGLQFLFEYFSETQRNKGNFPGRFSGRQFSNSRSEMNVSTLELGDSALYLCASSLGQGGQPQHFGDGTRLSIL.